This is a list of T cell receptor beta chains from one sample in a study of blood T cell repertoires in COVID-19. TCRdb's copy holds only in-frame clones and misses some; the assay was immunoSEQ multiplex PCR. The repertoire includes about 60,000 clones, about 80% of them detected once, and 15% to 20% sits in the top ten. Material: peripheral blood. The receptors originated from a man under 40 with COVID-19, enrolled during active disease. CDR3s include the opening cysteine and the closing phenylalanine or tryptophan. The D gene is left open where the match is weak. Part of the rows lack a size; the others show once, few, many or a class for expanded clones.

J gene	D gene	V gene	clone size	CDR3 protein	CDR3 DNA
TRBJ2-3	TRBD1	TRBV6-4	.	CASSDSSGQGPDTQYF	TGTGCCAGCAGTGACTCATCAGGACAGGGCCCAGATACGCAGTATTTT
TRBJ2-3	.	TRBV24-1	.	CATSDLPGLRLDTQYF	TGTGCCACCAGTGACTTACCGGGACTTCGTTTGGATACGCAGTATTTT
TRBJ2-7	.	TRBV29-1	.	CSVVVSETYEQYF	TGCAGCGTTGTGGTTAGCGAGACCTACGAGCAGTACTTC
TRBJ2-7	TRBD2	TRBV7-2	once	CASSPGPGGSYEQYF	TGTGCCAGCAGCCCTGGGCCGGGGGGATCCTACGAGCAGTACTTC
TRBJ1-3	.	TRBV6-6	.	CASSPRWGYSGNTIYF	TGTGCCAGCAGTCCCCGGTGGGGCTACTCTGGAAACACCATATATTTT
TRBJ2-7	.	TRBV19	few	CASSIDRFSSYEQYF	TGTGCCAGTAGTATAGATCGGTTTAGCTCCTACGAGCAGTACTTC
TRBJ1-2	TRBD1	TRBV4-1	.	CASSHSTGVNYGYTF	TGCGCCAGCAGCCACTCGACAGGGGTGAACTATGGCTACACCTTC
TRBJ2-3	TRBD2	TRBV18	.	CASSPGLAETDTQYF	TGTGCCAGCTCACCAGGACTAGCGGAGACAGATACGCAGTATTTT
TRBJ2-7	.	TRBV9	.	CASSVGGVDEQYF	TGTGCCAGCAGCGTAGGGGGGGTCGACGAGCAGTACTTC
TRBJ1-1	TRBD1	TRBV6-2/TRBV6-3	.	CASSYRGPNTEAFF	TGTGCCAGCAGTTACAGGGGGCCGAACACTGAAGCTTTCTTT
TRBJ2-5	TRBD2	TRBV11-3	.	CASSFMSLAGNQETQYF	TGTGCCAGCAGCTTTATGTCCCTAGCGGGAAACCAAGAGACCCAGTACTTC
TRBJ1-4	.	TRBV30	.	CAWSVFGSDEKLFF	TGTGCCTGGAGTGTATTCGGGTCGGATGAAAAACTGTTTTTT
TRBJ1-5	.	TRBV18	.	CASSPQDSNQPQHF	TGTGCCAGCTCCCCCCAGGATAGCAATCAGCCCCAGCATTTT
TRBJ1-1	.	TRBV11-2	.	CASSLGGDSEAFF	TGTGCCAGCAGCTTAGGGGGAGATTCGGAGGCTTTCTTT
TRBJ2-1	.	TRBV6-2/TRBV6-3	.	CASSYYNSGRGNEQFF	TGTGCCAGCAGTTACTACAACAGTGGCCGGGGCAATGAGCAGTTCTTC
TRBJ2-7	TRBD1	TRBV18	once	CASSPTGGRYEQYF	TGTGCCAGCTCACCGACAGGGGGGAGGTACGAGCAGTACTTC
TRBJ2-2	TRBD2	TRBV28	.	CASSLWGRANTGELFF	TGTGCCAGCAGTTTATGGGGGAGGGCGAACACCGGGGAGCTGTTTTTT